Given below is one TCR beta chain in context. This sample is drawn from a study of blood T cell repertoires in COVID-19. TCRdb's table, derived via immunoSEQ multiplex PCR, lists solely in-frame clones and lacks some. Of roughly 250,000 clones in the sample, roughly 88% were seen once. This CDR3 has 18 amino acids. V gave up 1 base and J gave up 2 bases, with 21 bases separating them. Germline V gene sequence: CDR1 SGHRS, CDR2 YFSETQ. Sequenced sample: PBMCs or T cells enriched from blood (not recorded which). This clonotype was obtained from a woman aged 25 to 39 who had recovered from COVID-19. This chain joins TRBV5-1 and TRBJ1-2, with a weak D call TRBD1 (6 bases). In DNA, the CDR3 is TGCGCCAGCAGCTTGATCGTTCGGACCAGGGGACGGAACTATGGCTACACCTTC. This encodes CASSLIVRTRGRNYGYTF.